Each of the 9 T cell receptor beta chains below was sequenced from the same sample in a study of blood T cell repertoires in COVID-19. Method: immunoSEQ multiplex PCR; TCRdb's copy keeps in-frame clones and lacks some. The data show some 250,000 clones, approximately 83% seen once. The sequenced sample was PBMCs or T cells enriched from blood (not recorded which). These receptors originate from a woman aged 45-59 years who had recovered from COVID-19.

The chain links TRBV11-1 to TRBJ2-1; 12 bases agree with TRBD2. Germline V gene sequence: CDR1 SGHAT, CDR2 FQDESV (reference sequence). This CDR3 has 15 residues. The V gene end was trimmed by 5 bases and the J gene end by 8 bases; junction bases not matched to a gene: 7. The CDR3 bases are TGTGCCAGCAGCATAACTAGCGGGAGGATGCATGAGCAGTTCTTC. Amino acid sequence: CASSITSGRMHEQFF.

J is TRBJ2-3 and V is TRBV27, with 9 nucleotides matching TRBD2. This CDR3 comprises 17 residues. Germline CDR1 reads MNHEY; CDR2 reads SMNVEV (reference sequence). J lost 4 bases, V lost 1 base, and 9 bases had no gene match. CDR3 sequence reads: CASSLWAGGPWSDTQYF. Written as DNA, the CDR3 is TGTGCCAGCAGTTTATGGGCGGGAGGGCCCTGGTCAGATACGCAGTATTTT.

This chain joins TRBV9 and TRBJ2-2, with a possible D match to TRBD2 (5 bases). Trimming removed 5 bases from V and 4 bases from J, with 12 bases in between. Germline V lookup: CDR1 SGDLS, CDR2 YYNGEE. The CDR3 is made up of 14 amino acids. CDR3 coding DNA: TGTGCCAGCAGGTTGGGAGTTAGCACCGGGGAGCTGTTTTTT. Translating it yields CASRLGVSTGELFF.

The V gene is TRBV10-3, the J gene TRBJ1-1; D is unclear. Germline V gives CDR1 ENHRY, CDR2 SYGVKD. The CDR3 contains 14 residues. The V end lost 5 bases, the J end lost 10 bases, and 20 bases lay between the germline ends. The CDR3 reads CAISLDLGISGAFF. CDR3 DNA sequence: TGTGCCATCAGTTTGGACTTGGGTATAAGTGGAGCTTTCTTT.

This chain connects TRBV2 to TRBJ1-5, with D maybe TRBD1 (6 bases). Germline V gives CDR1 SNHLY, CDR2 FYNNEI. Trimming shortened V by 7 bases and J by 5 bases, and 12 bases separated the two germline ends. The CDR3 length is 13 residues. The CDR3 DNA reads TGTGCCAGCACCGGACAGTTCGATCAGCCCCAGCATTTT. Its translation: CASTGQFDQPQHF.

This clone was seen a few times. The chain employs TRBV2 and TRBJ2-7; D is perhaps TRBD2 (6 bases). V was pared by 4 bases and J by 7 bases, with 14 bases between. This CDR3 comprises 13 residues. From germline, CDR1 is SNHLY and CDR2 FYNNEI. The CDR3 nucleotides are TGTGCCAGCAGTGGAGCGGGTACGGGGGAGCAGTACTTC. It encodes CASSGAGTGEQYF. Combining the CDR3 with reference TRBV2 and TRBJ2-7 gives the whole variable domain EPEVTQTPSHQVTQMGQEVILRCVPISNHLYFYWYRQILGQKVEFLVSFYNNEISEKSEIFDDQFSVERPDGSNFTLKIRSTKLEDSAMYFCASSGAGTGEQYFGPGTRLTVT.

This clone was picked up a small number of times. V is TRBV11-3 and J is TRBJ2-7; TRBD2 matches 7 bases. This CDR3 is 12 amino acids long. V shed 4 bases and J 6 bases; nucleotides not matched to a gene: 3. Germline CDR1 reads SGHNT; CDR2 reads YENEEA. CDR3 amino acids: CASSSPGGEQYF. CDR3 DNA: TGTGCCAGCAGCTCCCCGGGAGGCGAGCAGTACTTC. The entire variable domain, with the rest obtained from reference TRBV11-3 and TRBJ2-7, is as follows: EAGVVQSPRYKIIEKKQPVAFWCNPISGHNTLYWYLQNLGQGPELLIRYENEEAVDDSQLPKDRFSAERLKGVDSTLKIQPAELGDSAVYLCASSSPGGEQYFGPGTRLTVT.

This clone showed up just once. The chain uses TRBV27 and TRBJ1-4; TRBD1 might be the D (6 bases). The CDR3 sequence is 16 residues long. Per the germline V gene, CDR1 is MNHEY and CDR2 is SMNVEV (reference sequence). The CDR3 sequence is CVTAVGYRERREKLFF. DNA for the CDR3: TGTGTGACAGCAGTGGGGTACAGGGAGAGGAGAGAAAAACTGTTTTTT. Supplemented by reference TRBV27 and TRBJ1-4, the full variable domain reads EAQVTQNPRYLITVTGKKLTVTCSQNMNHEYMSWYRQDPGLGLRQIYYSMNVEVTDKGDVPEGYKVSRKEKRNFPLILESPSPNQTSLYFCVTAVGYRERREKLFFGSGTQLSVL.

The chain uses TRBV18 and TRBJ2-1; 13 bases line up with TRBD2. V gave up 4 bases and J gave up 7 bases; unmatched junction bases: 7. Germline lookup yields CDR1 KGHSH and CDR2 LQKENI. The CDR3 contains 16 residues. The chain's CDR3 is CASSLARTSGSNEQFF. The CDR3 nucleotides read TGTGCCAGCTCACTCGCCAGGACTAGCGGGAGTAATGAGCAGTTCTTC. Drawing the rest from reference TRBV18 and TRBJ2-1, the complete variable domain is NAGVMQNPRHLVRRRGQEARLRCSPMKGHSHVYWYRQLPEEGLKFMVYLQKENIIDESGMPKERFSAEFPKEGPSILRIQQVVRGDSAAYFCASSLARTSGSNEQFFGPGTRLTVL.